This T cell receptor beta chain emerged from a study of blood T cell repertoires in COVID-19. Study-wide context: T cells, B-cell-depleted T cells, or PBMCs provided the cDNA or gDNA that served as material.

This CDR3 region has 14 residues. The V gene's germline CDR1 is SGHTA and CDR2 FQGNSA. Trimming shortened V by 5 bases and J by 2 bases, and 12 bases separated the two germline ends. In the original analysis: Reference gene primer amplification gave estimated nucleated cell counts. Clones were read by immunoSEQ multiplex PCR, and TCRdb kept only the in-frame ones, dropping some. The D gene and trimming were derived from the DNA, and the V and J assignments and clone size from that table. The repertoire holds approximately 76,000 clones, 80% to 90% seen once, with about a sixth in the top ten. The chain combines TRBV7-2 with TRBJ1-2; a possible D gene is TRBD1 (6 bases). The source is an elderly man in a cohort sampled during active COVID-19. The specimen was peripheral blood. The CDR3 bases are TGTGCCAGCAGCACGAGCACAGGGAACTATGGCTACACCTTC. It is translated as CASSTSTGNYGYTF.